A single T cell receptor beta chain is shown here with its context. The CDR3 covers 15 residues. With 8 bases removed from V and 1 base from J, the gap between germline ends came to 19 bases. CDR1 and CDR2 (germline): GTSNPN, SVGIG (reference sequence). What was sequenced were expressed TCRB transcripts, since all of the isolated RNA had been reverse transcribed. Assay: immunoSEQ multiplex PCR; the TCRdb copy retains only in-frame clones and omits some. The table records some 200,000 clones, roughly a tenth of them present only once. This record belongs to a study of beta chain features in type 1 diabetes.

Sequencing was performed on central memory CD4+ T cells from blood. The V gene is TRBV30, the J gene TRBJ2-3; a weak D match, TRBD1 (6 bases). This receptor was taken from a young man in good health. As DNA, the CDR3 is TGTGCCGGACCGAGAGTGAAGGGGGGCACAGATACGCAGTATTTT. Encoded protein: CAGPRVKGGTDTQYF.